This TCR beta chain comes out of a study of radiation and T cells in renal cell carcinoma. General study points: Top tumor clonotypes rose in blood 2 weeks post-radiation, then contracted.

Method: immunoSEQ multiplex PCR; TCRdb's copy keeps in-frame clones and lacks some. The data contain some 31,000 clones, over 70% of them singletons. With regard to this clone: Its specificity is not known.

Time point of the sample: blood 4 weeks post-SBRT, at nephrectomy. Treatment reported: 15 Gy SBRT to primary tumor, nephrectomy 4 weeks later. The patient's renal cell carcinoma had clear cell pathology. There are 13 residues in the CDR3. In germline, CDR1 is SQVTM, CDR2 ANQGSEA. Trimming pared 6 bases from V and 5 bases from J, leaving 13 bases between. The sequence was obtained from a man aged 55 to 70 with renal cell carcinoma. This sample comprised blood, obtained from a patient whose treatment included radiotherapy and nephrectomy. This chain connects TRBV29-1 to TRBJ2-2; perhaps TRBD2 as D (5 bases). The chain's CDR3 is CSVDTSGTGELFF. In nucleotides, the CDR3 is TGCAGCGTGGATACTAGTGGAACCGGGGAGCTGTTTTTT.